This T cell receptor (beta chain) was observed in a study of T cell changes during pregnancy in multiple sclerosis. TCRdb's copy holds only in-frame clones and misses some; the assay was immunoSEQ multiplex PCR. The sample gives 56,000 or so clones, approximately 92% of which show up once; around 0.61% is in the top ten. The length of the CDR3 is 17 residues. Germline loops: CDR1 SGDLS, CDR2 YYNGEE. The V and J ends lost 0 bases and 0 bases, in that order; junction bases with no gene match: 7. This clone was seen just once. The J gene is TRBJ1-1, the V gene TRBV9; 8 bases match TRBD1. Sequenced material: CD4+ T cells from peripheral blood mononuclear cells, taken in the third trimester of pregnancy. This receptor was taken from a female donor with multiple sclerosis, enrolled in a pregnancy study. The CDR3 protein is CASSVVAGGLMNTEAFF. The CDR3 bases are TGTGCCAGCAGCGTAGTGGCAGGGGGCCTCATGAACACTGAAGCTTTCTTT.